The 21 T cell receptor beta chains in this list originate from one sample, sequenced in a study of T cells in tuberculosis. Thawed, overnight-rested PBMC were stained with GMM-loaded CD1B tetramer, viability dye and anti-CD3, then sorted. The CD1B tetramers carried C32 glucose monomycolate purified from Rhodococcus equi. TCRdb's table, derived via immunoSEQ multiplex PCR, lists solely in-frame clones and lacks some. The sample lists approximately 88,000 clones; approximately 91% were seen once. Sequencing used CD1b-GMM tetramer-negative cells sorted from PBMCs. The receptor source for this set is an adult woman with latent tuberculosis.

The chain links TRBV27 to TRBJ2-3; D remains unclear. Germline lookup yields CDR1 MNHEY and CDR2 SMNVEV (reference sequence). Between the trimmed V and J ends, which lost 3 bases and 0 bases, there was a span of 10 bases. This CDR3 spans 15 amino acids. The CDR3 loop reads CASSFGAPSTDTQYF. CDR3 coding DNA: TGTGCCAGCAGTTTCGGAGCTCCTAGCACAGATACGCAGTATTTT.

The rearrangement uses TRBV4-3 and TRBJ2-2; 7 bases match TRBD2. Germline-derived CDR1 and CDR2 are LGHNA and YSLEER. The CDR3 has 20 residues. V shed 0 bases, J shed 4 bases, and the junction held 17 bases outside the gene matches. This CDR3 is CASSQDIGWVATSSTGELFF. The CDR3 bases are TGCGCCAGCAGCCAAGATATAGGGTGGGTCGCGACTAGCTCCACCGGGGAGCTGTTTTTT.

The V gene is TRBV15, the J gene TRBJ1-5, with 9 bases lining up with TRBD1. This CDR3 spans 15 amino acids. The junction had 6 bases not matched to a gene; V was cut back by 5 bases and J by 4 bases. The germline gives CDR1 LNHNV, CDR2 YYDKDF (reference sequence). The CDR3 sequence is CATSLEQGANQPQHF. The CDR3, as DNA: TGTGCCACCAGCCTAGAACAGGGGGCGAATCAGCCCCAGCATTTT.

CDR3 bases: TGTGCCAGCAGCCCAAGAAGGACAGGGGCGAGGCAGCCCCAGCATTTT. As protein: CASSPRRTGARQPQHF. V and J are TRBV27 and TRBJ1-5; 9 nucleotides match TRBD1. V lost 6 bases, J lost 7 bases, and 13 bases stayed unmatched. This CDR3 is built from 16 residues. Germline-derived CDR1 and CDR2 are MNHEY and SMNVEV (reference sequence).

The gene calls are TRBV7-8 and TRBJ2-7; D perhaps matches TRBD1 (6 bases). This CDR3 has 15 residues. V gave up 5 bases and J gave up 2 bases, with 16 bases separating them. Germline assignment: CDR1 SGHVS and CDR2 FQNEAQ. CDR3 residues: CASSLRGTNTYEQYF. CDR3 coding DNA: TGTGCCAGCAGCCTGAGAGGGACAAACACCTACGAGCAGTACTTC.

J is TRBJ2-4 and V is TRBV5-6; 7 nucleotides match TRBD1. The CDR3 totals 15 residues. Looked up from germline, CDR1 is SGHDT and CDR2 is YYEEEE. Trimming took 4 bases from V and 1 from J; bases not matched to a gene: 5. This CDR3 reads CASSGSTGAKNIQYF. Written as DNA, the CDR3 is TGTGCCAGCAGCGGCTCGACAGGGGCCAAAAACATTCAGTACTTC.

The J gene is TRBJ2-3, the V gene TRBV19; D is possibly TRBD1 (6 bases). Trimming cost V 4 bases and J 2 bases, with 7 bases left between them. Germline V gene data show CDR1 as LNHDA and CDR2 as SQIVND (reference sequence). This CDR3 has 13 amino acids. The CDR3 DNA reads TGTGCCAGTAGTACGGGACACACAGATACGCAGTATTTT. It translates to CASSTGHTDTQYF.

This chain links TRBV9 with TRBJ1-3; perhaps TRBD1 as D (5 bases). Trimming pared 0 bases from V and 1 base from J, leaving 8 bases between. Looked up from germline, CDR1 is SGDLS and CDR2 is YYNGEE. This CDR3 contains 15 residues. CDR3 region: CASSVGGLSGNTIYF. CDR3 nucleotides: TGTGCCAGCAGCGTAGGGGGCCTATCTGGAAACACCATATATTTT.

The chain couples TRBV18 to TRBJ2-1; a possible D gene is TRBD1 (5 bases). The CDR3 length is 15 residues. Germline V gene data show CDR1 as KGHSH and CDR2 as LQKENI. V lost 2 bases and J 2 bases, leaving 10 bases between the germline ends. This chain's CDR3 is CASSPISGTYNEQFF. CDR3 in DNA: TGTGCCAGCTCACCAATTTCAGGGACCTACAATGAGCAGTTCTTC.

The chain couples TRBV7-9 to TRBJ2-2, with 9 bases fitting TRBD1. The CDR3 spans 14 residues. V lost 4 bases to trimming and J lost 7 bases; unmatched junction nucleotides: 4. Germline V gives CDR1 SEHNR, CDR2 FQNEAQ (reference sequence). The CDR3 DNA follows: TGTGCCAGCAGCTGGACAGGGGCCGGCGGGGAGCTGTTTTTT. Protein sequence: CASSWTGAGGELFF.

In DNA form, the CDR3 reads TGTGCCAGCAGTGAAACGAAGGGGGTAGTGAATTCACCCCTCCACTTT. Translating gives CASSETKGVVNSPLHF. V and J are TRBV6-1 and TRBJ1-6; a weak D match, TRBD1 (6 bases). Germline V gene lookup returns CDR1 MNHNS and CDR2 SASEGT. This CDR3 has 16 residues. V lost 2 bases and J lost 7, with 15 bases in between.

The chain is built from TRBV5-1 and TRBJ2-3; D gene uncertain. The CDR3 length is 16 residues. Germline V gene lookup returns CDR1 SGHRS and CDR2 YFSETQ. Trimming pared 0 bases from V and 0 bases from J, leaving 11 bases between. The CDR3 region has the DNA TGCGCCAGCAGCTTGGTCCCAGGAACTAGCACAGATACGCAGTATTTT. This gives the protein CASSLVPGTSTDTQYF.

In regard to this clone: Other DNA sequences in the same sample also yield this CDR3. The rearrangement joins TRBV20-1 to TRBJ1-1; D is unclear. Trimming stripped 5 bases from V and 3 bases from J, with 7 bases between. Germline V CDR1 and CDR2: DFQATT, SNEGSKA (reference sequence). This CDR3 is built from 11 residues. The CDR3 bases are TGCAGTGCTGCCGGTTACACTGAAGCTTTCTTT. Translation gives CSAAGYTEAFF.

The V and J genes are TRBV7-8 and TRBJ2-5; no reliable D call. V gave up 2 bases and J gave up 4 bases, with 11 bases separating them. Per germline, CDR1 SGHVS and CDR2 FQNEAQ. The CDR3 extends over 14 amino acids. CDR3 region: CASSLIAAGETQYF. The CDR3 nucleotides read TGTGCCAGCAGCTTAATAGCAGCCGGAGAGACCCAGTACTTC.

This clone was seen once. The chain combines TRBV6-1 with TRBJ2-3, with 8 bases fitting TRBD2. J gave up 6 bases and V 2 bases, and 4 bases lay outside the gene matches. The germline gives CDR1 MNHNS, CDR2 SASEGT. The CDR3 contains 14 residues. Here the CDR3 reads CASSEQSGGDTQYF. The CDR3 region has the DNA TGTGCCAGCAGTGAACAAAGCGGGGGTGATACGCAGTATTTT.

The chain joins TRBV7-2 to TRBJ2-1; D may be TRBD2 (7 bases). The CDR3 runs to 16 residues. Trimming shortened V by 5 bases and J by 8 bases, and 22 bases separated the two germline ends. The germline V gene has CDR1 SGHTA and CDR2 FQGNSA. The CDR3 loop is CASSPDGGRGWDEQFF. Here the CDR3 DNA reads TGTGCCAGCAGCCCCGACGGGGGGCGGGGATGGGATGAGCAGTTCTTC.

V gene TRBV27 combines with J gene TRBJ2-7; 9 nucleotides agree with TRBD1. The CDR3 runs to 13 residues. Trimming took 5 bases from V and 5 from J; bases not matched to a gene: 4. CDR1 and CDR2 (germline): MNHEY, SMNVEV (reference sequence). The CDR3 region has the DNA TGTGCCAGCAGTGACAGGGGGAGGCACGAGCAGTACTTC. It codes for CASSDRGRHEQYF.

The CDR3 spells CASSLSARGTEAFF. The DNA of the CDR3 is TGTGCCAGCAGCTTATCGGCCCGGGGCACTGAAGCTTTCTTT. This sequence joins TRBV13 and TRBJ1-1; no firm D call. Germline CDR1 is PRHDT and CDR2 is FYEKMQ (reference sequence). CDR3 length: 14 residues. Trimming took off 2 bases at V and 4 bases at J, with 11 bases between the two ends.

The gene calls are TRBV14 and TRBJ1-1, with 8 bases matching TRBD1. The junction had 10 bases not matched to a gene; V was cut back by 0 bases and J by 7 bases. The CDR3 consists of 16 residues. The germline gives CDR1 SGHDN, CDR2 FVKESK. The CDR3, as DNA: TGTGCCAGCAGCCAAGATTTCCCCGGGACAGGCAATGAAGCTTTCTTT. As protein: CASSQDFPGTGNEAFF.

With respect to this clone: Different DNA sequences within this sample yield the same CDR3. V usage is TRBV9 and J usage is TRBJ2-2; TRBD1 might be the D (6 bases). The germline gives CDR1 SGDLS, CDR2 YYNGEE. Trimming cost V 5 bases and J 2 bases, with 7 bases left between them. The CDR3 covers 13 residues. CDR3 coding DNA: TGTGCCAGCAGACAGGGTAACACCGGGGAGCTGTTTTTT. It specifies CASRQGNTGELFF.

This clone was observed once. The gene calls are TRBV2 and TRBJ2-3; D remains ambiguous. This CDR3 has 16 residues. The germline gives CDR1 SNHLY, CDR2 FYNNEI. Trimming pared 3 bases from V and 0 bases from J, leaving 13 bases between. DNA of the CDR3: TGTGCCAGCAGTGACGTTCGAGTCACTAGCACAGATACGCAGTATTTT. As protein: CASSDVRVTSTDTQYF.